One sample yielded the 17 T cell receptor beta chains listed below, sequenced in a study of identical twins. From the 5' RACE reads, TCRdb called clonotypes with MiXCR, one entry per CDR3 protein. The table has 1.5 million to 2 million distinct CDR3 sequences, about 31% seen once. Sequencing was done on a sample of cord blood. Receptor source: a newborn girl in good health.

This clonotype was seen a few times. The chain's CDR3 is CASTLKTYEQYF. CDR3 nucleotides: TGTGCCAGCACCCTAAAAACCTACGAGCAGTACTTC. V usage is TRBV7-2 and J usage is TRBJ2-5, with D hard to call. Matching the DNA end better, TRBJ2-7 makes the J call doubtful. CDR1 and CDR2 from the germline V gene are SGHTA and FQGNSA. The CDR3 is made up of 12 amino acids.

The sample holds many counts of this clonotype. In DNA, the CDR3 is TGTGCCAGCAGCACTAGGGTGACCCTAGCGACTAGCACAGATACGCAGTATTTT. Translating gives CASSTRVTLATSTDTQYF. The V and J genes are TRBV7-2 and TRBJ2-3, with D possibly TRBD2 on 6 matching bases. From germline, CDR1 is SGHTA and CDR2 FQGNSA. V lost 5 bases and J 0 bases, leaving 21 bases between the germline ends. The CDR3 spans 18 residues.

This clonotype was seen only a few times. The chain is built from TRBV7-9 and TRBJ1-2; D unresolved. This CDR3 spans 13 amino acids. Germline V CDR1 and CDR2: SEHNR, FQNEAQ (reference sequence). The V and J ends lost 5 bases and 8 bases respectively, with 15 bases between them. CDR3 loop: CASSPMEGTGYTF. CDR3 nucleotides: TGTGCCAGCAGCCCAATGGAGGGTACAGGCTACACCTTC.

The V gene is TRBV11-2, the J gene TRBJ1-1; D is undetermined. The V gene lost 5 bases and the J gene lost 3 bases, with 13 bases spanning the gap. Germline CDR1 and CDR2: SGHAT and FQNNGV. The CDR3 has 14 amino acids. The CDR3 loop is CASSTPKGYTEAFF. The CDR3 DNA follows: TGTGCCAGCAGCACCCCTAAGGGATACACTGAAGCTTTCTTT.

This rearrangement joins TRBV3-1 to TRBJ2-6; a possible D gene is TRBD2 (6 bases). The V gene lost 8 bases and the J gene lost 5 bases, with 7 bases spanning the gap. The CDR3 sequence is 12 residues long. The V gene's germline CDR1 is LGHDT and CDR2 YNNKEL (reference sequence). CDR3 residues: CASGGWANVLTF. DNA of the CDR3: TGTGCCAGCGGGGGGTGGGCCAACGTCCTGACTTTC.

This CDR3 reads CASSAWDTITDTQYF. CDR3 nucleotide sequence: TGTGCCAGCAGTGCATGGGACACGATCACAGATACGCAGTATTTT. The chain links TRBV25-1 to TRBJ2-3; D may be TRBD1 (6 bases). The CDR3 spans 15 residues. V lost 4 bases and J 2 bases, leaving 13 bases between the germline ends. Looked up from germline, CDR1 is MGHDK and CDR2 is SYGVNS.

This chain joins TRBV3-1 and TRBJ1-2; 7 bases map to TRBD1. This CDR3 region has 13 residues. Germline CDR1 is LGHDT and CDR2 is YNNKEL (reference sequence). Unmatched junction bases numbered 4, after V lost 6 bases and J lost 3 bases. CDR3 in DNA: TGTGCCAGCAGAGCCACAGGGGACTATGGCTACACCTTC. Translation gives CASRATGDYGYTF.

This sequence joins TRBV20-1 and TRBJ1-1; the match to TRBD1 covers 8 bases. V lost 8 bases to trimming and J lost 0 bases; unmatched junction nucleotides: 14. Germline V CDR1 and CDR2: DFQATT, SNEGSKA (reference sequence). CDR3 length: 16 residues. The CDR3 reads CSSKEPRGRMNTEAFF. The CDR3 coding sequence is TGCAGTTCAAAAGAGCCCAGGGGGCGGATGAACACTGAAGCTTTCTTT.

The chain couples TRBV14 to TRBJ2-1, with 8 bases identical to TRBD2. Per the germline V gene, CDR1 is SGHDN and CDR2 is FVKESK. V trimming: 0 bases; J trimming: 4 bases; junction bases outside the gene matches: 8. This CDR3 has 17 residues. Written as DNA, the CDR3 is TGTGCCAGCAGCCAAGATTTGGCGGGGGGACGTTACAATGAGCAGTTCTTC. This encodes CASSQDLAGGRYNEQFF.

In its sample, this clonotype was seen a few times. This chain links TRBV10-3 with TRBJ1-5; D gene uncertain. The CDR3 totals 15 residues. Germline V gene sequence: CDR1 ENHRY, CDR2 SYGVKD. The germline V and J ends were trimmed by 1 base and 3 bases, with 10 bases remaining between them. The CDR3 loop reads CAISEFSGSNQPQHF. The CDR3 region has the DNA TGTGCCATCAGTGAGTTCAGTGGGTCCAATCAGCCCCAGCATTTT.

The CDR3 loop is CSARDPGTSGGPYNEQFF. The DNA for the CDR3 is TGCAGTGCTAGAGATCCCGGGACTAGCGGGGGCCCCTACAATGAGCAGTTCTTC. J is TRBJ2-1 and V is TRBV20-1, with 14 bases that match TRBD2. From germline, CDR1 is DFQATT and CDR2 SNEGSKA (reference sequence). The CDR3 contains 18 residues. Losses at the gene ends were 0 bases for V and 2 bases for J; bases not matched to a gene: 6.

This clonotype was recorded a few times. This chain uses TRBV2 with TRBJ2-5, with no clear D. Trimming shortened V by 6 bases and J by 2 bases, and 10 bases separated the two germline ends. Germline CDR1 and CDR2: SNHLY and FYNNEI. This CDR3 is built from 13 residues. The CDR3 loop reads CASSRQRQETQYF. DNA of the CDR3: TGTGCCAGCAGCCGGCAACGACAAGAGACCCAGTACTTC.

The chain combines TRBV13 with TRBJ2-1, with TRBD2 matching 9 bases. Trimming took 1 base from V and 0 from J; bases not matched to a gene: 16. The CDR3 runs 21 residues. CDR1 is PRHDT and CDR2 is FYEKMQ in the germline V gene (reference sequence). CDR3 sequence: CASSLEGWTSETYSSYNEQFF. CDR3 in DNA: TGTGCCAGCAGCTTAGAGGGGTGGACTAGCGAGACCTATAGCTCCTACAATGAGCAGTTCTTC.

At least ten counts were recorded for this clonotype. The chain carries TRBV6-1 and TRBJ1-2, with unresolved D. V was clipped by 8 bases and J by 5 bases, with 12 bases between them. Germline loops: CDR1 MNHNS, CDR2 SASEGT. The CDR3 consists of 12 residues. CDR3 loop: CASSEARYGYTF. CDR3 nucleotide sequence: TGTGCCAGCTCCGAGGCCCGTTATGGCTACACCTTC.

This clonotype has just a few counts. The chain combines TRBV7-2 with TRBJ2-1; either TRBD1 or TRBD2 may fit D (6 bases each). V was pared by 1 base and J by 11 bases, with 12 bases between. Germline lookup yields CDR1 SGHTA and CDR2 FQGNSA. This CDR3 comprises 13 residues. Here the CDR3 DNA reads TGTGCCAGCAGCTTAGTATCGGGGGCCAAGCAGTTCTTC. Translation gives CASSLVSGAKQFF.

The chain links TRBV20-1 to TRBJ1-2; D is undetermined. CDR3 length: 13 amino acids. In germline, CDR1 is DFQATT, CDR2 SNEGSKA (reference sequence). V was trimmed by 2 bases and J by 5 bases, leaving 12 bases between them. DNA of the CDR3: TGCAGTGCTAGACTAAGGGTTTCATATGGCTACACCTTC. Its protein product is CSARLRVSYGYTF.

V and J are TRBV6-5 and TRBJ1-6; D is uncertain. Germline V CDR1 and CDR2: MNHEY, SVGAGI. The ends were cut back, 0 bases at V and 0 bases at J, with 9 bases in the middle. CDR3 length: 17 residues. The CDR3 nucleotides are TGTGCCAGCAGTTACTCGAGAGCCAGCTCCTATAATTCACCCCTCCACTTT. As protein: CASSYSRASSYNSPLHF.